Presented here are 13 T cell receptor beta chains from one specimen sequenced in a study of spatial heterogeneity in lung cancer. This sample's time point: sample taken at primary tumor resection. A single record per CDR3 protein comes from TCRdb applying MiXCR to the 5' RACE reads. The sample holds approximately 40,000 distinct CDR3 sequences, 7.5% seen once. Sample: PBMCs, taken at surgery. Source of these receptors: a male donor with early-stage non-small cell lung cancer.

This chain's CDR3 is CASSYSAGDPNEQFF. CDR3 nucleotide sequence: TGTGCCAGCAGTTACTCAGCGGGAGACCCCAATGAGCAGTTCTTC. The J gene is TRBJ2-1, the V gene TRBV6-2 or TRBV6-3; 8 positions match TRBD2. The J segment lost 6 bases and the V segment lost 0 bases, leaving 4 bases of the junction unmatched. The germline V gene has CDR1 MNHEY and CDR2 SVGEGT. The CDR3 runs to 15 residues.

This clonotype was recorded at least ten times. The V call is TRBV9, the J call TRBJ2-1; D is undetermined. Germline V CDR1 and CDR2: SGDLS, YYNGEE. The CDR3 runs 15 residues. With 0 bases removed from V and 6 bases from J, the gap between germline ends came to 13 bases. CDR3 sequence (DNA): TGTGCCAGCAGCGTAGCTACTGTGCCATCCAATGAGCAGTTCTTC. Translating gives CASSVATVPSNEQFF.

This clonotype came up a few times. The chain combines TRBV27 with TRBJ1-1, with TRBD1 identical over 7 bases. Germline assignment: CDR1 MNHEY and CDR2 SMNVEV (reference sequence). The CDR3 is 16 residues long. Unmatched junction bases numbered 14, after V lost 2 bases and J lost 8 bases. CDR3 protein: CASSLRFPGGVTEAFF. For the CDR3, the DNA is TGTGCCAGCAGTTTAAGATTCCCAGGGGGTGTAACCGAAGCTTTCTTT.

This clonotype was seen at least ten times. For the CDR3, the DNA is TGTGCCAGCAGTGATAGCCGGGCGGACAGGGGCTACGAGCAGTACTTC. It codes for CASSDSRADRGYEQYF. V gene TRBV6-1 combines with J gene TRBJ2-7, with 9 bases aligning to TRBD1. Germline V gene sequence: CDR1 MNHNS, CDR2 SASEGT. Trimming cost V 3 bases and J 3 bases; bases outside gene matches: 9. The CDR3 runs 16 residues.

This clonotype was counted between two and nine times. DNA of the CDR3: TGCAGTGCTAGTGGAGAGCTCTACAATGAGCAGTTCTTC. Translating gives CSASGELYNEQFF. The chain couples TRBV20-1 to TRBJ2-1; D gene unclear. From germline, CDR1 is DFQATT and CDR2 SNEGSKA (reference sequence). This CDR3 is 13 amino acids long. V dropped 3 bases and J dropped 3 bases, with 9 bases sitting between them.

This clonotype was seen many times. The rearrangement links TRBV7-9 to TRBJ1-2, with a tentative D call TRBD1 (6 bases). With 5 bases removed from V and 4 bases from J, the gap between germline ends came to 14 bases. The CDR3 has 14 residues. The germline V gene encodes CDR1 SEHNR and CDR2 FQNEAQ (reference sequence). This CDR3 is CASSLQGQSYGYTF. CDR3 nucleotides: TGTGCCAGCAGCCTACAGGGTCAGTCCTATGGCTACACCTTC.

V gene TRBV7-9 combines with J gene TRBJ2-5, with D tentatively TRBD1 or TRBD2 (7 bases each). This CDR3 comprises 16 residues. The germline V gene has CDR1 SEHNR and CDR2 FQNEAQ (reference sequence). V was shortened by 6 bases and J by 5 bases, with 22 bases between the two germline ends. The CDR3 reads CASSSGEGASRETQYF. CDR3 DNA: TGTGCCAGCAGTTCCGGGGAGGGGGCGTCCCGGGAGACCCAGTACTTC. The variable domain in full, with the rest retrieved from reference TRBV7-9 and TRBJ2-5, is DTGVSQNPRHKITKRGQNVTFRCDPISEHNRLYWYRQTLGQGPEFLTYFQNEAQLEKSRLLSDRFSAERPKGSFSTLEIQRTEQGDSAMYLCASSSGEGASRETQYFGPGTRLLVL.

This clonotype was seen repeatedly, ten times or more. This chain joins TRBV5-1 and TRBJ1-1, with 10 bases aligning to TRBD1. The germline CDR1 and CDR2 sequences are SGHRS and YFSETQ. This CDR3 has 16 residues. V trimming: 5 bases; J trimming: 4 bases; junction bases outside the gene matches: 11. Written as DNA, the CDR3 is TGCGCCAGCAGTTCGGCCGGGACAGGGGTTTTCACTGAAGCTTTCTTT. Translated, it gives CASSSAGTGVFTEAFF. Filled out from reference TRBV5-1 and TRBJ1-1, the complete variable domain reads KAGVTQTPRYLIKTRGQQVTLSCSPISGHRSVSWYQQTPGQGLQFLFEYFSETQRNKGNFPGRFSGRQFSNSRSEMNVSTLELGDSALYLCASSSAGTGVFTEAFFGQGTRLTVV.

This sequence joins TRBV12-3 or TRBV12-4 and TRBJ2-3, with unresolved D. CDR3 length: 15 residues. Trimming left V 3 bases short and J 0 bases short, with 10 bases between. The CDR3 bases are TGTGCCAGCAGTTTTGATCCTCCGAGCACAGATACGCAGTATTTT. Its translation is CASSFDPPSTDTQYF.

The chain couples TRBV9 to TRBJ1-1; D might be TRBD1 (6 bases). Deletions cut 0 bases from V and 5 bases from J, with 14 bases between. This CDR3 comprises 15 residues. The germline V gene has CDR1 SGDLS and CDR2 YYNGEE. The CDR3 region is CASSVGGRGTTEAFF. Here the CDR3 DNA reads TGTGCCAGCAGCGTAGGTGGCAGGGGCACTACTGAAGCTTTCTTT.

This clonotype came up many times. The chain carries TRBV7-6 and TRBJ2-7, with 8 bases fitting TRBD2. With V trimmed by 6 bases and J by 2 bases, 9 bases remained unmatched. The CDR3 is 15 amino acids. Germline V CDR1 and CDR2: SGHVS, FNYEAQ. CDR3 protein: CASSLSSGSTYEQYF. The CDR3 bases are TGTGCCAGCAGTCTTTCTAGCGGGTCTACCTACGAGCAGTACTTC.

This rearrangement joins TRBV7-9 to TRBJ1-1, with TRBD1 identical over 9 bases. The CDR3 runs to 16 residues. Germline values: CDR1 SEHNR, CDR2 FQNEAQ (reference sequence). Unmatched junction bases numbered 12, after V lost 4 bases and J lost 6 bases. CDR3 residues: CASSWPSGTGSPEAFF. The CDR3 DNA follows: TGTGCCAGCAGCTGGCCGTCCGGGACAGGGTCCCCTGAAGCTTTCTTT.

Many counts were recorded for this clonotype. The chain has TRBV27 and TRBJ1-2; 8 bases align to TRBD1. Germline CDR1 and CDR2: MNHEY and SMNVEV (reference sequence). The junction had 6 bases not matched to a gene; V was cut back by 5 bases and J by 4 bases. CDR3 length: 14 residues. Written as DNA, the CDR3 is TGTGCCAGCAGTAAGGGACAGGACTTCTATGGCTACACCTTC. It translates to CASSKGQDFYGYTF.